Below are 2 T cell receptor beta chains sequenced from a single sample in a study of blood T cell repertoires in COVID-19. Only in-frame clones appear in the TCRdb table, and some are missing; sequencing was by immunoSEQ multiplex PCR. The data contain 200,000 or so clones, more than 85% of them seen just once; the ten biggest clones take up about 2.1%. The sequenced sample was peripheral blood. The receptor set was obtained from a man in his 70s with active or convalescent COVID-19.

The genes are TRBV2 and TRBJ1-6, with D unresolved. Germline CDR1 SNHLY, CDR2 FYNNEI. V lost 6 bases and J 0 bases, leaving 12 bases between the germline ends. This CDR3 has 16 amino acids. The CDR3 region is CASSRGGSSYNSPLHF. CDR3 coding DNA: TGTGCCAGCAGCCGCGGAGGGAGCTCCTATAATTCACCCCTCCACTTT.

The rearrangement uses TRBV7-6 and TRBJ1-6; D remains unclear. CDR1 is SGHVS, CDR2 FNYEAQ, per germline. The V and J ends lost 1 base and 4 bases respectively, with 14 bases between them. CDR3 size: 17 residues. The CDR3 spells CASSLGAVGEYNSPLHF. CDR3 DNA sequence: TGTGCCAGCAGCTTAGGAGCGGTCGGCGAATATAATTCACCCCTCCACTTT. Variable domain in full (rest from reference TRBV7-6 and TRBJ1-6): GAGVSQSPRYKVTKRGQDVALRCDPISGHVSLYWYRQALGQGPEFLTYFNYEAQQDKSGLPNDRFSAERPEGSISTLTIQRTEQRDSAMYRCASSLGAVGEYNSPLHFGNGTRLTVT.